The 9 T cell receptor beta chains below all came from one sample that was sequenced in a study of pediatric ulcerative colitis. TCRdb's copy holds only in-frame clones and misses some; the assay was immunoSEQ multiplex PCR. The repertoire consists of about 5,800 clones, with around nine tenths occurring once and the leading ten covering around 2%. Sequencing was performed on blood. The receptors come from a girl between 10 and 17 years old who was a control in a study of pediatric ulcerative colitis.

V gene TRBV10-2 combines with J gene TRBJ2-3; TRBD2 matches 13 bases. The V gene's germline CDR1 is WSHSY and CDR2 SAAADI. CDR3 length: 15 amino acids. The ends lost 8 bases at V and 3 bases at J; junction bases unmatched: 5. The CDR3 DNA is TGCGCCAGCCAACGGACTAGCGGGAGAACAGATACGCAGTATTTT. It is translated as CASQRTSGRTDTQYF.

The chain carries TRBV7-2 and TRBJ1-2; a possible D gene is TRBD1 (6 bases). Germline V CDR1 and CDR2: SGHTA, FQGNSA. V was trimmed by 0 bases and J by 2 bases, leaving 10 bases between them. The CDR3 is made up of 15 amino acids. The CDR3 nucleotides read TGTGCCAGCAGCTTAGCAGGTCAGGGGAACTATGGCTACACCTTC. This encodes CASSLAGQGNYGYTF.

CDR3 loop: CASSEGRGQGAYEQYF. As DNA, the CDR3 is TGTGCCAGCAGTGAAGGAAGGGGACAGGGGGCTTACGAGCAGTACTTC. The chain couples TRBV6-1 to TRBJ2-7; 12 bases fit TRBD1. V dropped 1 base and J dropped 4; count of bases not matched to a gene: 5. This CDR3 comprises 16 residues. Looked up from germline, CDR1 is MNHNS and CDR2 is SASEGT.

This clone was seen just once. V and J are TRBV7-2 and TRBJ1-1; no definite D call. This CDR3 is built from 13 residues. Germline lookup yields CDR1 SGHTA and CDR2 FQGNSA. Trimming left V 5 bases short and J 3 bases short, with 10 bases between. The DNA of the CDR3 is TGTGCCAGCAGCATCACAAGGGACACTGAAGCTTTCTTT. It translates to CASSITRDTEAFF. The variable domain in full, completed from reference TRBV7-2 and TRBJ1-1, reads GAGVSQSPSNKVTEKGKDVELRCDPISGHTALYWYRQSLGQGLEFLIYFQGNSAPDKSGLPSDRFSAERTGGSVSTLTIQRTQQEDSAVYLCASSITRDTEAFFGQGTRLTVV.

Here the CDR3 DNA reads TGTGCCAGCAGCCCCCAGGGGGCCGCAACTAATGAAAAACTGTTTTTT. Its translation is CASSPQGAATNEKLFF. The V call is TRBV5-6, the J call TRBJ1-4; 8 bases are a match to TRBD1. This CDR3 contains 16 residues. Germline CDR1 and CDR2: SGHDT and YYEEEE. V was clipped by 4 bases and J by 0 bases; unmatched bases: 5.

The CDR3 region has the DNA TGTGCCAGCAGTTTTAAAAACTTGGGGCAGCCCCAGCATTTT. The encoded protein is CASSFKNLGQPQHF. The V and J genes are TRBV28 and TRBJ1-5; D is uncertain. CDR1 MDHEN and CDR2 SYDVKM come from the germline V gene. Trimming stripped 3 bases from V and 7 bases from J, with 13 bases between. The CDR3 contains 14 residues.

The rearrangement joins TRBV27 to TRBJ2-7; TRBD1 matches 7 bases. The CDR3 consists of 15 residues. V gave up 6 bases and J gave up 4 bases; unmatched junction bases: 12. The germline V gene encodes CDR1 MNHEY and CDR2 SMNVEV (reference sequence). CDR3 amino acids: CASREGTAPGYEQYF. CDR3 sequence (DNA): TGTGCCAGCAGAGAAGGGACAGCCCCGGGGTACGAGCAGTACTTC.

This sequence joins TRBV28 and TRBJ2-7; D is perhaps TRBD1 (5 bases). V was pared by 0 bases and J by 1 base, with 19 bases between. The CDR3 is 18 residues long. Germline loops: CDR1 MDHEN, CDR2 SYDVKM. CDR3 protein: CASSLWGLSGRPSYEQYF. As DNA, the CDR3 is TGTGCCAGCAGTTTATGGGGGCTTTCGGGCAGGCCGTCCTACGAGCAGTACTTC.

The chain employs TRBV11-2 and TRBJ1-3; no clear D gene. The CDR3 extends over 11 amino acids. The V gene's germline CDR1 is SGHAT and CDR2 FQNNGV. V was shortened by 5 bases and J by 6 bases, with 5 bases between the two germline ends. CDR3 loop: CASSPKNTIYF. Here the CDR3 DNA reads TGTGCCAGCAGCCCAAAAAACACCATATATTTT.